This TCR beta chain was identified during a study of cytomegalovirus exposure and HLA in healthy donors. Study background: Roughly 80 million unique TCRs from HLA-typed donors were held in an early data release. Study-wide findings and caveats: Within a later analysis, the majority of CMV-associated TCR beta chains appeared HLA-restricted. Follow-up analysis later connected one missense variant in DCLRE1C with trimming of TCR beta V- and J-genes.

Germline V gives CDR1 MGHRA, CDR2 YSYEKL. After removal of 4 bases from V and 2 bases from J, the junction contained 6 bases not matched to a gene. The CDR3 is 16 amino acids. Vbeta (60) and Jbeta (13) primers were used in the PCR. Per the original methods: There were 80 million to 95 million unique TCR beta chains by a later count, and 10 million to 12 million of them were shared. Here immunoSEQ multiplex PCR was the method, and the copy in TCRdb shows in-frame clones only, minus some. For V, J and clone size, that table is used; D and trimming come from the DNA. This repertoire shows about 160,000 clones, roughly 76% found once; its top ten account for approximately 1.3%. Of note for this clone: Its antigen remains unidentified.

The specimen was PBMCs. The chain combines TRBV4-1 with TRBJ2-3; 10 nucleotides line up with TRBD1. This TCR derives from a man in his sixties in good health and CMV-seronegative. CDR3 in amino acids: CASSRWGQGLTDTQYF. In nucleotides, the CDR3 is TGCGCCAGCAGCCGTTGGGGACAGGGGCTCACAGATACGCAGTATTTT.